This T cell receptor beta chain was sequenced during a study of OX40 agonist ivuxolimab in advanced cancers. Study at large: The patients received ivuxolimab by intravenous route every 2 weeks at 0.01 to 10 mg/kg. General observations from the study: CD8+ T cells averaged more expanded clones than CD4+. Circulating CD4+ and CD8+ T cells showed clonal expansion by week 6 at 0.1 to 3.0 mg/kg.

As regards this clone: Its specificity is not known.

Clones were sequenced by immunoSEQ multiplex PCR, and TCRdb holds only the in-frame ones, with some missing. The sample includes about 48,000 clones, 83% of them seen just once. The CDR3 is 15 amino acids. Trimming took off 3 bases at V and 7 bases at J, with 18 bases between the two ends. Germline loops: CDR1 LNHDA, CDR2 SQIVND (reference sequence). The chain combines TRBV19 with TRBJ1-2, with D tentatively TRBD1 (6 bases). This receptor was taken from an adult with an advanced solid tumor such as melanoma, head and neck, liver or kidney cancer. This material consisted of CD4+ or CD8+ T cells sorted from blood, taken in a trial of the OX40 agonist ivuxolimab. The DNA for the CDR3 is TGTGCCAGTAGTATCGATTTCACAGGGTTTGTTGGCTACACCTTC. This encodes CASSIDFTGFVGYTF.